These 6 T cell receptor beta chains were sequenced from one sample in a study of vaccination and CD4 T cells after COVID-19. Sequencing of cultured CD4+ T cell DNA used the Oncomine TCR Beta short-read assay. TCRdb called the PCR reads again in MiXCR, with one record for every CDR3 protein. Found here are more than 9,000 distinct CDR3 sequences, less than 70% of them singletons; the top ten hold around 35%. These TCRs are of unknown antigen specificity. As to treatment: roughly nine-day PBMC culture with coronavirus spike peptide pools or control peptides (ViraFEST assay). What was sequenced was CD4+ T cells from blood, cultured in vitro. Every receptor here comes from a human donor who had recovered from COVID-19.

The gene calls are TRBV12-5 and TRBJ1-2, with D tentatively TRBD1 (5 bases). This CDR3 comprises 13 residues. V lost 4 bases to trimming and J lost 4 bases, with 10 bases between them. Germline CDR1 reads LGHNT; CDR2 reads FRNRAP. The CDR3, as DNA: TGTGCTAGTGGTTCGGGACTCTTCTATGGCTACACCTTC. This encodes CASGSGLFYGYTF. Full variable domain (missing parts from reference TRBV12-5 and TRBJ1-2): DARVTQTPRHKVTEMGQEVTMRCQPILGHNTVFWYRQTMMQGLELLAYFRNRAPLDDSGMPKDRFSAEMPDATLATLKIQPSEPRDSAVYFCASGSGLFYGYTFGSGTRLTVV.

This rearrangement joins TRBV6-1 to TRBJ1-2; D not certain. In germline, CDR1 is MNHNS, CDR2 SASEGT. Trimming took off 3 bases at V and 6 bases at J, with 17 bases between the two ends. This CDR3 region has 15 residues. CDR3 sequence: CASSDARMGSHGYTF. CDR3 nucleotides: TGTGCCAGCAGTGATGCCCGGATGGGGTCGCATGGCTACACCTTC.

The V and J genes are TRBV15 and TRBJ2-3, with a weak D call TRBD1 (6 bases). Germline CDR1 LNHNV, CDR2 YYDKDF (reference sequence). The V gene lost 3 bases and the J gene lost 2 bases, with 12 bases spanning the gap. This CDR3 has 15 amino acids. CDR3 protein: CATSRNRAVTDTQYF. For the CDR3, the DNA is TGTGCCACCAGCAGGAACAGGGCCGTCACAGATACGCAGTATTTT.

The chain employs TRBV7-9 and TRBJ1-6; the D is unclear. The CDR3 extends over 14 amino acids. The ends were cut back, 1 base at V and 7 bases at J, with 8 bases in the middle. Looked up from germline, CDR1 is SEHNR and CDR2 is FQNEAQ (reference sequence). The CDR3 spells CASSLDGLNSPLHF. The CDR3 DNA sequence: TGTGCCAGCAGCTTAGACGGACTCAATTCACCCCTCCACTTT.

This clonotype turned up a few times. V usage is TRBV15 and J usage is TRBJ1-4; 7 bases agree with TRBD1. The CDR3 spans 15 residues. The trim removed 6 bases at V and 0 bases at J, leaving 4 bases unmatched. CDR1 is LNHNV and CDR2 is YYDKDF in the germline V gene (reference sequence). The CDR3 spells CATRVGQATNEKLFF. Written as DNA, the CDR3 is TGTGCCACCAGGGTAGGACAGGCAACTAATGAAAAACTGTTTTTT.

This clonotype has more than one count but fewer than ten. The CDR3 bases are TGTGCCAGCAGTCCCTACAGAAGATACACTGAAGCTTTCTTT. Protein: CASSPYRRYTEAFF. The V call is TRBV7-6, the J call TRBJ1-1; D call uncertain. The CDR3 contains 14 residues. V gave up 6 bases and J gave up 3 bases, with 14 bases separating them. The germline V gene encodes CDR1 SGHVS and CDR2 FNYEAQ.